Detailed here is one T cell receptor (beta chain). This sample stems from a study of blood T cell repertoires in COVID-19. Study-wide context: The origin of the acute and convalescent COVID-19 samples was the United States, Italy and Spain. PBMCs, B-cell-depleted T cells, or T cells were the source of the cDNA or gDNA that made up the material.

CDR1 is LNHDA, CDR2 SQIVND, per germline (reference sequence). This CDR3 is 14 amino acids long. Trimming removed 1 base at V and 1 base at J, with 7 bases between. Authors' methods: Amplified reference gene primers provided the basis for estimating nucleated cell counts. The method was immunoSEQ multiplex PCR; TCRdb's version includes in-frame clones alone and lacks a portion of them. That table is the source of V, J and clone size, and D and trimming were worked out from the DNA. The sample yields 250,000 to 300,000 clones, about 83% seen once. The sequenced sample was peripheral blood. The rearrangement links TRBV19 to TRBJ1-1; D remains ambiguous. This receptor was taken from a man older than 75 with acute or convalescent COVID-19. This chain's CDR3 is CASSIGQSNTEAFF. The DNA of the CDR3 is TGTGCCAGTAGTATAGGCCAGTCGAACACTGAAGCTTTCTTT.